The 15 T cell receptor beta chains listed next were all sequenced from one sample in a study of blood T cell repertoires in COVID-19 (dated by TCRdb to the early 2020s). The method behind the library was the immunoSEQ multiplex PCR assay. TCRdb holds this immuneACCESS table with in-frame rearrangements only. Some clones are missing; in checked studies, unresolved V genes explain under half, and the rest has no known cause. The sample contains some 40,000 clones, 85% to 90% of them found a single time. The biggest ten clones account for 4.8% of the sample. Material for sequencing was peripheral blood. These receptors were taken from a human donor in a cohort sampled during active COVID-19.

V gene TRBV30 combines with J gene TRBJ1-5; possible D gene TRBD1, 5 bases. CDR3 length: 15 residues. Germline-derived CDR1 and CDR2 are GTSNPN and SVGIG (reference sequence). With 4 bases removed from V and 1 base from J, the gap between germline ends came to 14 bases. The CDR3 region has the DNA TGTGCCTGGACTAAGGGACTTGGAAGCAATCAGCCCCAGCATTTT. Protein: CAWTKGLGSNQPQHF.

This clone showed up just once. The chain combines TRBV3-1 (or the pseudogene TRBV3-2) with TRBJ2-1, with 9 bases fitting TRBD2. This CDR3 has 15 amino acids. Per germline, CDR1 LGHDT and CDR2 YNNKEL (reference sequence). J lost 10 bases, V lost 4 bases, and 11 bases had no gene match. Here the CDR3 reads CASSPAGGPSREQFF. The CDR3 DNA reads TGTGCCAGCAGCCCTGCGGGAGGGCCAAGCCGAGAGCAGTTCTTC.

J is TRBJ2-7 and V is TRBV4-1; 10 bases match TRBD1. The germline V gene encodes CDR1 MGHRA and CDR2 YSYEKL. The CDR3 runs to 16 residues. The V and J ends lost 4 bases and 6 bases, in that order; junction bases with no gene match: 12. CDR3 amino acids: CASSPAAGTGVLEQYF. CDR3 coding DNA: TGCGCCAGCAGCCCCGCCGCCGGGACAGGGGTTCTCGAGCAGTACTTC.

This clone came up a few times. V is TRBV2 and J is TRBJ1-2; 8 bases fit TRBD1. The germline V gene has CDR1 SNHLY and CDR2 FYNNEI. Unmatched junction bases numbered 0, after V lost 0 bases and J lost 3 bases. The CDR3 consists of 14 residues. The DNA for the CDR3 is TGTGCCAGCAGTGAAGCGGGACAGGACTATGGCTACACCTTC. Residues: CASSEAGQDYGYTF.

The chain couples TRBV19 to TRBJ1-5; D not certain. Trimming shortened V by 5 bases and J by 0 bases, and 8 bases separated the two germline ends. The V gene's germline CDR1 is LNHDA and CDR2 SQIVND (reference sequence). The length of the CDR3 is 14 residues. CDR3 region: CASSSGNSNQPQHF. CDR3 bases: TGTGCCAGTAGTTCCGGGAATAGCAATCAGCCCCAGCATTTT.

The V gene is TRBV5-4, the J gene TRBJ2-7; maybe TRBD2 (6 bases). V lost 3 bases, J lost 2 bases, and 18 bases lay in between. The CDR3 is 16 residues long. The V gene's germline CDR1 is SGHNT and CDR2 YYREEE (reference sequence). The CDR3 DNA sequence: TGTGCCAGCAGCTCATCCTGGGGCGGGAAGACCTACGAGCAGTACTTC. Protein sequence: CASSSSWGGKTYEQYF.

V gene TRBV6-5 combines with J gene TRBJ1-1; 10 bases line up with TRBD1. Looked up from germline, CDR1 is MNHEY and CDR2 is SVGAGI. Germline trimming cut 6 bases from V and 1 base from J; bases unmatched to any gene: 2. The CDR3 sequence is 14 residues long. CDR3 DNA: TGTGCCAGCAGGACAGGGGGCCCGAACACTGAAGCTTTCTTT. It encodes CASRTGGPNTEAFF.

This CDR3 reads CARSYQAGAPMNTEAFF. The DNA of the CDR3 is TGTGCCAGAAGCTACCAAGCGGGGGCACCTATGAACACTGAAGCTTTCTTT. The chain has TRBV5-3 and TRBJ1-1, with D possibly matching TRBD1 (6 bases). TRBV5-3 is marked as an open reading frame, function uncertain. V was pared by 3 bases and J by 0 bases, with 18 bases between. This CDR3 comprises 17 residues.

The rearrangement links TRBV28 to TRBJ1-5; the D is unclear. V was clipped by 4 bases and J by 4 bases, with 5 bases between them. Germline CDR1 MDHEN, CDR2 SYDVKM. The CDR3 has 12 amino acids. The CDR3 nucleotides are TGTGCCAGCAGTTCAGTAAATCAGCCCCAGCATTTT. As protein: CASSSVNQPQHF.

This clone came up once. The chain recombines TRBV6-1 with TRBJ1-3; TRBD1 matches at 8 bases. Germline values: CDR1 MNHNS, CDR2 SASEGT. With V trimmed by 2 bases and J by 2 bases, 5 bases remained unmatched. This CDR3 spans 16 amino acids. The CDR3 loop is CASSEQGARAGNTIYF. In DNA, the CDR3 is TGTGCCAGCAGTGAACAGGGGGCGCGGGCTGGAAACACCATATATTTT.

The chain employs TRBV10-1 and TRBJ2-1, with a possible D match to TRBD2 (5 bases). Germline CDR1 and CDR2: WNHNN and SYGVQD (reference sequence). The CDR3 consists of 16 residues. The V end lost 3 bases, the J end lost 6 bases, and 18 bases lay between the germline ends. DNA of the CDR3: TGCGCCAGCAGTGACCGGGGAGAGTTGCGGATCAATGAGCAGTTCTTC. Protein sequence: CASSDRGELRINEQFF.

The chain uses TRBV6-1 and TRBJ1-4; 11 bases are shared with TRBD1. Germline V CDR1 and CDR2: MNHNS, SASEGT. This CDR3 is 17 amino acids long. J lost 4 bases, V lost 4 bases, and 8 bases had no gene match. CDR3 sequence: CASSGDRGSRSNEKLFF. The CDR3, as DNA: TGTGCCAGCAGTGGGGACAGGGGGAGCAGGAGTAATGAAAAACTGTTTTTT.

The chain uses TRBV9 and TRBJ2-3, with D hard to call. The CDR3 contains 14 residues. The ends were cut back, 0 bases at V and 6 bases at J, with 11 bases in the middle. Germline V lookup: CDR1 SGDLS, CDR2 YYNGEE. CDR3 amino acids: CASSVEVGSDTQYF. The CDR3, as DNA: TGTGCCAGCAGCGTAGAAGTGGGTAGCGATACGCAGTATTTT.

V gene TRBV5-1 combines with J gene TRBJ2-7, with a tentative D call TRBD1 (6 bases). V was trimmed by 0 bases and J by 5 bases, leaving 12 bases between them. This CDR3 has 14 amino acids. The germline V gene encodes CDR1 SGHRS and CDR2 YFSETQ. The DNA for the CDR3 is TGCGCCAGCAGCTTGGAGTTTGGGGGCAACGAGCAGTACTTC. It codes for CASSLEFGGNEQYF.

This rearrangement joins TRBV7-3 to TRBJ2-7, with 8 bases identical to TRBD2. The CDR3 spans 15 residues. The J segment lost 6 bases and the V segment lost 2 bases, leaving 9 bases of the junction unmatched. Germline V lookup: CDR1 SGHTA, CDR2 FQGTGA. The CDR3 loop reads CASSLSGTSFSEQYF. The CDR3 DNA reads TGTGCCAGCAGCTTATCCGGGACTAGTTTCTCCGAGCAGTACTTC.